One and the same sample provided the 23 T cell receptor beta chains below, sequenced in a study of blood T cell repertoires in COVID-19. The method was immunoSEQ multiplex PCR; TCRdb's version includes in-frame clones alone and lacks a portion of them. The sample includes about 190,000 clones, roughly nine tenths seen only once; the top ten take roughly 6.7%. Sequencing was performed on peripheral blood. Receptors were obtained from a man aged 35-49 years with acute or convalescent COVID-19.

This sequence joins TRBV5-6 and TRBJ2-5, with a tentative D call TRBD2 (6 bases). V dropped 2 bases and J dropped 5 bases, with 10 bases sitting between them. The CDR3 consists of 13 residues. Germline-derived CDR1 and CDR2 are SGHDT and YYEEEE. In DNA form, the CDR3 reads TGTGCCAGCAGCTTACTAGCTGGGGAGACCCAGTACTTC. Translated: CASSLLAGETQYF.

This chain uses TRBV25-1 with TRBJ2-5, with D perhaps matching TRBD1 (6 bases). The V end lost 2 bases, the J end lost 5 bases, and 15 bases lay between the germline ends. CDR3 length equals 15 residues. Looked up from germline, CDR1 is MGHDK and CDR2 is SYGVNS. CDR3 in DNA: TGTGCCAGCAGTGAAGGACAGCGCGTCGGGGAGACCCAGTACTTC. It codes for CASSEGQRVGETQYF.

The gene calls are TRBV6-2 or TRBV6-3 and TRBJ1-2; 11 bases fit TRBD1. J lost 1 base, V lost 5 bases, and 6 bases had no gene match. From germline, CDR1 is MNHEY and CDR2 SVGEGT. CDR3 length equals 16 residues. CDR3 sequence: CASSRDRGILNYGYTF. CDR3 sequence (DNA): TGTGCCAGCAGTAGGGACAGGGGGATCCTTAACTATGGCTACACCTTC.

The chain employs TRBV5-4 and TRBJ2-1; D might be TRBD1 (5 bases). CDR1 SGHNT and CDR2 YYREEE come from the germline V gene (reference sequence). V lost 4 bases to trimming and J lost 3 bases, with 11 bases between them. The CDR3 has 14 residues. CDR3 nucleotides: TGTGCCAGCAGCAGAACAGGCGGCTACAATGAGCAGTTCTTC. This encodes CASSRTGGYNEQFF.

CDR3 loop: CASSFRGADPDTATNEKLFF. The CDR3 DNA follows: TGTGCCAGCAGTTTTAGGGGCGCCGACCCGGACACCGCAACTAATGAAAAACTGTTTTTT. This chain links TRBV28 with TRBJ1-4, with D perhaps matching TRBD1 (5 bases). V was cut by 3 bases and J by 0 bases, with 23 bases left in between. The CDR3 totals 20 residues. Germline values: CDR1 MDHEN, CDR2 SYDVKM.

In its sample, this clone was seen a few times. The chain uses TRBV27 and TRBJ1-2; D may be TRBD1 (6 bases). CDR1 is MNHEY, CDR2 SMNVEV, per germline (reference sequence). The CDR3 runs to 18 residues. V lost 6 bases, J lost 2 bases, and 25 bases lay in between. As DNA, the CDR3 is TGTGCCAGCAGAGCCCCAGACAGGTGGGCTCCGAGGAACTATGGCTACACCTTC. Amino acids: CASRAPDRWAPRNYGYTF.

V gene TRBV7-9 combines with J gene TRBJ1-5, with TRBD1 as a possible D gene (6 bases). The CDR3 has 16 residues. CDR1 and CDR2 from the germline V gene are SEHNR and FQNEAQ (reference sequence). Trimming took 5 bases from V and 0 from J, leaving 14 bases between them. CDR3 in DNA: TGTGCCAGCAGCCAAGGGGGTTTGGGTAGCAATCAGCCCCAGCATTTT. Its protein product is CASSQGGLGSNQPQHF. Together with reference TRBV7-9 and TRBJ1-5, the CDR3 gives the full variable domain: DTGVSQNPRHKITKRGQNVTFRCDPISEHNRLYWYRQTLGQGPEFLTYFQNEAQLEKSRLLSDRFSAERPKGSFSTLEIQRTEQGDSAMYLCASSQGGLGSNQPQHFGDGTRLSIL.

This clone was seen only a few times. The chain couples TRBV7-9 to TRBJ1-4, with TRBD1 as a possible D gene (6 bases). V was pared by 2 bases and J by 2 bases, with 12 bases between. The CDR3 is 16 residues long. Germline V lookup: CDR1 SEHNR, CDR2 FQNEAQ (reference sequence). The CDR3 DNA follows: TGTGCCAGCAGCTTAACCTCAGGGGTGACTAATGAAAAACTGTTTTTT. It specifies CASSLTSGVTNEKLFF.

V is TRBV24-1 and J is TRBJ1-1; D is unclear. The CDR3 runs 11 residues. Trimming removed 5 bases from V and 7 bases from J, with 7 bases in between. Per the germline V gene, CDR1 is KGHDR and CDR2 is SFDVKD. CDR3 sequence reads: CATSAGFEAFF. In DNA form, the CDR3 reads TGTGCCACCAGTGCGGGGTTTGAAGCTTTCTTT.

This rearrangement joins TRBV14 to TRBJ1-2, with D unresolved. Trimming removed 1 base at V and 4 bases at J, with 13 bases between. The CDR3 has 15 amino acids. CDR1 and CDR2 from the germline V gene are SGHDN and FVKESK. The CDR3 region is CASSQGVGRGYGYTF. The CDR3 DNA is TGTGCCAGCAGCCAAGGGGTGGGCCGGGGCTATGGCTACACCTTC. The full variable domain, its missing parts supplied by reference TRBV14 and TRBJ1-2, is EAGVTQFPSHSVIEKGQTVTLRCDPISGHDNLYWYRRVMGKEIKFLLHFVKESKQDESGMPNNRFLAERTGGTYSTLKVQPAELEDSGVYFCASSQGVGRGYGYTFGSGTRLTVV.

The chain joins TRBV19 to TRBJ2-1; 10 bases line up with TRBD2. Germline values: CDR1 LNHDA, CDR2 SQIVND (reference sequence). After removal of 5 bases from V and 6 bases from J, the junction contained 7 bases not matched to a gene. The CDR3 sequence is 15 residues long. The CDR3 DNA follows: TGTGCCAGTAGTGAGGCTAGCGGGGGTAGCAATGAGCAGTTCTTC. It codes for CASSEASGGSNEQFF.

The chain is built from TRBV28 and TRBJ2-5; possible D gene TRBD1, 6 bases. This CDR3 region has 14 residues. The germline V gene has CDR1 MDHEN and CDR2 SYDVKM. Trimming removed 5 bases from V and 6 bases from J, with 16 bases in between. CDR3 DNA: TGTGCCAGCAGTCCCGGACAGAATCTCAAGACCCAGTACTTC. This translates into CASSPGQNLKTQYF.

The chain couples TRBV9 to TRBJ1-4; weak D call: TRBD1 (5 bases). CDR1 is SGDLS and CDR2 is YYNGEE in the germline V gene. Trimming stripped 4 bases from V and 1 base from J, with 17 bases between. The CDR3 runs 17 residues. Here the CDR3 reads CASSPSPSGGTNEKLFF. CDR3 coding DNA: TGTGCCAGCAGCCCGTCCCCTTCGGGGGGAACTAATGAAAAACTGTTTTTT.

This clone occurred once. The genes are TRBV13 and TRBJ1-2; the D is unclear. Germline loops: CDR1 PRHDT, CDR2 FYEKMQ (reference sequence). CDR3 length: 14 residues. V was shortened by 1 base and J by 8 bases, with 14 bases between the two germline ends. The CDR3 region has the DNA TGTGCCAGCAGCTTAGATAGCGGGCAGCAGGGCTACACCTTC. It is translated as CASSLDSGQQGYTF.

This rearrangement joins TRBV30 to TRBJ1-1; D ambiguous. The CDR3 contains 11 residues. Germline values: CDR1 GTSNPN, CDR2 SVGIG (reference sequence). Trimming took off 4 bases at V and 2 bases at J, with 5 bases between the two ends. As DNA, the CDR3 is TGTGCCTGGAATCGTAACACTGAAGCTTTCTTT. It specifies CAWNRNTEAFF.

This clone appeared once. The CDR3 DNA is TGCGCCAGCAGCCAAGGAGGGGGGACAGGGCCTTCGGATCAGCCCCAGCATTTT. It is translated as CASSQGGGTGPSDQPQHF. The chain links TRBV4-1 to TRBJ1-5; TRBD1 matches at 9 bases. Unmatched junction bases numbered 12, after V lost 1 base and J lost 5 bases. Germline values: CDR1 MGHRA, CDR2 YSYEKL. The CDR3 has 18 amino acids.

The chain uses TRBV7-9 and TRBJ2-5; 14 bases agree with TRBD2. Germline assignment: CDR1 SEHNR and CDR2 FQNEAQ (reference sequence). The CDR3 sequence is 18 residues long. After removal of 3 bases from V and 2 bases from J, the junction contained 8 bases not matched to a gene. CDR3 sequence: CASSFGLAGGTSQETQYF. The CDR3 DNA reads as TGTGCCAGCAGCTTTGGACTAGCGGGGGGTACCTCTCAAGAGACCCAGTACTTC.

The chain carries TRBV4-3 and TRBJ1-2; 7 nucleotides line up with TRBD1. In germline, CDR1 is LGHNA, CDR2 YSLEER. J lost 5 bases, V lost 0 bases, and 9 bases had no gene match. CDR3 length: 16 amino acids. The DNA of the CDR3 is TGCGCCAGCAGCCAAGAATTGAACAGGGGATCATATGGCTACACCTTC. This gives the protein CASSQELNRGSYGYTF.

The chain joins TRBV15 to TRBJ1-2, with TRBD1 matching 9 bases. Germline trimming cut 6 bases from V and 2 bases from J; bases unmatched to any gene: 10. Per germline, CDR1 LNHNV and CDR2 YYDKDF (reference sequence). The CDR3 length is 16 residues. The CDR3 DNA reads as TGTGCCACCAGGCCTATAGAACAGGGGGCGAACTATGGCTACACCTTC. Its protein is CATRPIEQGANYGYTF.

The V and J genes are TRBV11-2 and TRBJ2-7; 10 bases map to TRBD1. With 4 bases clipped from V and 3 bases from J, the junction kept 3 bases outside the gene matches. The germline gives CDR1 SGHAT, CDR2 FQNNGV. This CDR3 region has 14 residues. Here the CDR3 DNA reads TGTGCCAGCAGCTACAGGACAGGGGGCTACGAGCAGTACTTC. Residues: CASSYRTGGYEQYF.

This chain connects TRBV27 to TRBJ1-2, with a tentative D call TRBD1 (6 bases). Germline CDR1 and CDR2: MNHEY and SMNVEV (reference sequence). V was pared by 5 bases and J by 7 bases, with 17 bases between. The CDR3 is made up of 14 amino acids. The CDR3 is CASSPGGGAGGYTF. Written as DNA, the CDR3 is TGTGCCAGCAGTCCAGGAGGGGGGGCAGGTGGCTACACCTTC.

Here the CDR3 DNA reads TGTGCCAGCAGCCAAGATTACGGCAGCGGGTATGGCTACACCTTC. Translated: CASSQDYGSGYGYTF. This sequence joins TRBV3-1 (or the pseudogene TRBV3-2) and TRBJ1-2; the D is unclear. Germline CDR1 is LGHDT and CDR2 is YNNKEL (reference sequence). The CDR3 length is 15 residues. The ends were cut back, 0 bases at V and 5 bases at J, with 13 bases in the middle.

The chain joins TRBV27 to TRBJ2-1; the match to TRBD2 covers 10 bases. CDR3 length: 16 residues. V lost 9 bases, J lost 2 bases, and 10 bases stayed unmatched. Germline CDR1 reads MNHEY; CDR2 reads SMNVEV (reference sequence). CDR3 protein: CASRRAGTSAYNEQFF. CDR3 coding DNA: TGTGCCAGTCGTCGAGCAGGGACTAGCGCCTACAATGAGCAGTTCTTC.